These 6 T cell receptor beta chains came from one sample sequenced in a study of post-analysis software for immune sequencing data. General study points: With TRBV5-6, TRBV5-1 and TRBV20-1 included, about 5 TRBV segments were more frequent in patients than in controls.

The antigens these receptors bind are not known. Unique-molecular-identifier-tagged TCR beta cDNA libraries were used. TCRdb used MiXCR to reprocess the PCR reads, holding one entry per CDR3 protein. Of about 560,000 distinct CDR3 sequences in the sample, roughly 47% are singletons; the top ten hold under 2%. The sample was blood. All receptors derive from a girl between 10 and 17 years old with multiple sclerosis.

This clonotype was counted between two and nine times. The chain is built from TRBV5-6 and TRBJ2-7; D remains ambiguous. V was shortened by 0 bases and J by 3 bases, with 10 bases between the two germline ends. The CDR3 sequence is 14 residues long. Germline values: CDR1 SGHDT, CDR2 YYEEEE. CDR3 in amino acids: CASSLGERDYEQYF. CDR3 DNA: TGTGCCAGCAGCTTGGGCGAACGAGACTACGAGCAGTACTTC.

There are many counts of this clonotype. The chain joins TRBV7-2 to TRBJ2-5, with unresolved D. In germline, CDR1 is SGHTA, CDR2 FQGNSA. This CDR3 comprises 13 residues. Trimming stripped 4 bases from V and 5 bases from J, with 11 bases between. CDR3: CASSSYNGETQYF. DNA of the CDR3: TGTGCCAGCAGCTCTTACAACGGGGAGACCCAGTACTTC.

This clonotype was counted between two and nine times. This sequence joins TRBV4-1 and TRBJ2-4; possibly TRBD2 for D (6 bases). The J call is in doubt because the DNA end fits TRBJ2-5 better. CDR1 is MGHRA, CDR2 YSYEKL, per germline. The CDR3 covers 17 residues. The CDR3 DNA follows: TGCGCCAGCAGCCAAGCTTCCCCCGGGACGGCGGGGAAGACCCAGTACTTC. Encoded protein: CASSQASPGTAGKTQYF.

This chain connects TRBV4-1 to TRBJ2-1, with a tentative D call TRBD1 (7 bases). The CDR3 is 17 amino acids. Germline V gene sequence: CDR1 MGHRA, CDR2 YSYEKL. V lost 4 bases and J lost 7, with 23 bases in between. CDR3 protein: CASSLPGGRPGPNEQFF. The DNA for the CDR3 is TGCGCCAGCAGCCTCCCAGGGGGGCGGCCCGGACCAAATGAGCAGTTCTTC.

The V and J genes are TRBV12-3 or TRBV12-4 and TRBJ2-7; tentative D call: TRBD2 (5 bases). The CDR3 has 14 amino acids. Trimming pared 3 bases from V and 0 bases from J, leaving 9 bases between. In nucleotides, the CDR3 is TGTGCCAGCAGTTTGGGCGGGTACTCCTACGAGCAGTACTTC. Translation gives CASSLGGYSYEQYF.

On this clonotype: A read error is possible here, since a much larger clone lies one base away. This CDR3 reads CASSLRGNELFF. CDR3 bases: TGTGCCAGCAGTTTACGGGGAAATGAGCTGTTCTTC. The rearrangement joins TRBV12-3 or TRBV12-4 to TRBJ2-1, with a tentative D call TRBD2 (5 bases). The CDR3 has 12 amino acids.